The text below deals with one T cell receptor beta chain. Mouse germline and gene names are used. The read terminates 1 residue before the CDR3 end, so the remaining end is supplied by the germline J gene. Time point described: mouse harvest day 14 after allogeneic transplant. Tail vein injection delivered 10^7 T-cell-depleted bone marrow cells and 10^6 splenic CD5+ T cells. Data came from immunoSEQ multiplex PCR; TCRdb stores just in-frame clones and leaves some out. The sample has more than 3,000 clones; 40% to 55% are singletons. These data belong to a study of tissue T cells after allogeneic stem cell transplantation. V lost 3 bases to trimming and J lost 1 base, with 8 bases between them. This CDR3 is built from 14 residues. CDR1 and CDR2 from the germline V gene are NNHNN and SYGAGS (reference sequence).

Sequencing was carried out using gut tissue. V gene TRBV13-2 combines with J gene TRBJ2-1; D is perhaps TRBD2 (6 bases). This TCR came from a female BALB/c mouse given C57BL/6 T cells with graft-versus-host disease after an allogeneic hematopoietic cell transplant. The CDR3 sequence: CASGGDWNYAEQFF. The sequenced part of the CDR3 DNA is TGTGCCAGCGGTGGAGACTGGAACTATGCTGAGCAGTTC.